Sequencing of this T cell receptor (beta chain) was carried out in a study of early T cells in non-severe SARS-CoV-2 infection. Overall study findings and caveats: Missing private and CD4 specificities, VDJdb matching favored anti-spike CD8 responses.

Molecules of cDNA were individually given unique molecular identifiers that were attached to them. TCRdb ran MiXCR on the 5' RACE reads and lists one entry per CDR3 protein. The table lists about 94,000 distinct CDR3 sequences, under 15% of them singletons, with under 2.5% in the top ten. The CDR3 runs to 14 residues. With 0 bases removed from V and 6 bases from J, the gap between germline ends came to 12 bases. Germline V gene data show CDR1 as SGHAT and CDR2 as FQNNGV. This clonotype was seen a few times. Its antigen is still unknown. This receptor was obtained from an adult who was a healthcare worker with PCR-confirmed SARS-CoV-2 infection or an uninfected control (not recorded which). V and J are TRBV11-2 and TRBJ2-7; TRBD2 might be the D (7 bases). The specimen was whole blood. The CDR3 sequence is CASSLDDRGGEQYF. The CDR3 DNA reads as TGTGCCAGCAGCTTAGATGATAGGGGGGGCGAGCAGTACTTC.